The source of this T cell receptor beta chain is a study of blood T cell repertoires in COVID-19. Assay used: immunoSEQ multiplex PCR; TCRdb lists only in-frame clones, some missing. The repertoire holds over 85,000 clones, roughly 89% seen once, with roughly 4.2% in the top ten. The Seattle patients, enrolled during active infection, were followed longitudinally. This CDR3 has 15 residues. Trimming took 4 bases from V and 3 from J; bases not matched to a gene: 9. CDR1 is MNHEY, CDR2 SVGAGI, per germline. The sample comprised peripheral blood. V and J are TRBV6-5 and TRBJ2-7; 7 nucleotides agree with TRBD1. The receptor comes from a human donor with COVID-19, enrolled during active disease. The donor label of this sample is uncertain. The chain's CDR3 is CASSLRRDSGYEQYF. As DNA, the CDR3 is TGTGCCAGCAGTTTGCGACGGGACAGCGGCTACGAGCAGTACTTC.